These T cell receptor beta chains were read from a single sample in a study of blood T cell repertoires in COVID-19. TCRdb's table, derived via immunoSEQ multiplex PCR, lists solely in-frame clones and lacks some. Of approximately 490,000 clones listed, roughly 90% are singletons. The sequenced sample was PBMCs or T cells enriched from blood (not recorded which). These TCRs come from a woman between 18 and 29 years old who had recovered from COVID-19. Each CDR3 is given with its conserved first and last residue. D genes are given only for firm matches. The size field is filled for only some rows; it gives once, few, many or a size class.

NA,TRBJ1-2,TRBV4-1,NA,CASSQVSWTGYTF,TGCGCCAGCAGCCAGGTGAGCTGGACAGGCTACACCTTC
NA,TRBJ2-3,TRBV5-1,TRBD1,CASSPGPVQGTDTQYF,TGCGCCAGCAGCCCGGGCCCCGTACAGGGGACAGATACGCAGTATTTT
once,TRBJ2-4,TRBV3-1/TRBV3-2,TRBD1,CASSQQTRQGGAKNIQYF,TGTGCCAGCAGCCAACAAACCCGACAGGGGGGGGCCAAAAACATTCAGTACTTC
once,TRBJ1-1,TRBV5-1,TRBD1,CASSLNDRAEAFF,TGCGCCAGCAGCTTGAACGACAGGGCGGAAGCTTTCTTT
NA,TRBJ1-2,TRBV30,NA,CAWSVTGNHGYTF,TGTGCCTGGAGTGTAACAGGGAACCATGGCTACACCTTC
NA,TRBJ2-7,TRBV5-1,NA,CASSFPRGNGEQYF,TGCGCCAGCAGCTTCCCCAGGGGAAACGGCGAGCAGTACTTC
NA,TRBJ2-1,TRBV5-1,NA,CASSLAPGGSYNEQFF,TGCGCCAGCAGCTTGGCCCCCGGGGGCTCCTACAATGAGCAGTTCTTC
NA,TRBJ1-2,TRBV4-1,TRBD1,CASSQDRVSGQGGYGYTF,TGCGCCAGCAGCCAAGATCGAGTCTCGGGACAGGGGGGCTATGGCTACACCTTC
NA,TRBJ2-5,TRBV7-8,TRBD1,CASSLVPLRDRHQETQYF,TGTGCCAGCAGCTTAGTCCCCCTCCGGGACAGGCACCAAGAGACCCAGTACTTC
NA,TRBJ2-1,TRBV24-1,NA,CATSDPRGGREQFF,TGTGCCACCAGTGACCCGAGAGGCGGGCGTGAGCAGTTCTTC
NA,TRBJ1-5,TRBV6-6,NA,CASFRGINQPQHF,TGTGCCAGCTTTCGGGGAATCAATCAGCCCCAGCATTTT
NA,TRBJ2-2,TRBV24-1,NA,CATSGTENTGELFF,TGTGCCACCAGTGGGACAGAGAACACCGGGGAGCTGTTTTTT
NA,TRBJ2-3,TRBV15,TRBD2,CATSRDLAGGRDTQYF,TGTGCCACCAGCAGAGATCTAGCGGGGGGCCGGGATACGCAGTATTTT
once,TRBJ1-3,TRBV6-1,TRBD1,CASSEARDSFFSGNTIYF,TGTGCCAGCAGTGAAGCGCGGGACAGCTTTTTCTCTGGAAACACCATATATTTT
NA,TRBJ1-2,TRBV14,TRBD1,CASSTNRGDPYGYTF,TGTGCCAGCAGCACTAACAGGGGCGACCCCTATGGCTACACCTTC
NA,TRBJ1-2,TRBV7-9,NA,CASSRTDYGYTF,TGTGCCAGCAGCCGGACAGACTATGGCTACACCTTC
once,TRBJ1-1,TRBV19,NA,CASSSEQTDTEAFF,TGTGCCAGTAGTAGTGAACAGACAGACACTGAAGCTTTCTTT
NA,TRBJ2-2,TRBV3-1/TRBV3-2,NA,CASSPTQRRTGELFF,TGTGCCAGCAGCCCCACGCAGAGGCGCACCGGGGAGCTGTTTTTT
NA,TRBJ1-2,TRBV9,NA,CASTGSYYGYTF,TGTGCCAGCACCGGGAGTTACTATGGCTACACCTTC
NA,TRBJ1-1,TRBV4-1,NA,CASSRETGASLVEAFF,TGCGCCAGCAGCCGTGAGACAGGAGCGTCCTTGGTTGAGGCTTTCTTT
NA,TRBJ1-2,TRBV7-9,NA,CASSFGRGETYGYTF,TGTGCCAGCAGCTTTGGCAGGGGAGAAACCTATGGCTACACCTTC
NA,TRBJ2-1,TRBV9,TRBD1,CASSERPGQLYNEQFF,TGTGCCAGCAGCGAAAGACCGGGACAGCTCTACAATGAGCAGTTCTTC
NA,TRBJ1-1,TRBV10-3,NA,CAASVDGVTEAFF,TGTGCCGCCTCCGTGGACGGGGTCACTGAAGCTTTCTTT
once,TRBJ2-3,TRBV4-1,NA,CASSPRQVEGTQYF,TGCGCCAGCAGCCCGCGACAGGTAGAGGGTACGCAGTATTTT